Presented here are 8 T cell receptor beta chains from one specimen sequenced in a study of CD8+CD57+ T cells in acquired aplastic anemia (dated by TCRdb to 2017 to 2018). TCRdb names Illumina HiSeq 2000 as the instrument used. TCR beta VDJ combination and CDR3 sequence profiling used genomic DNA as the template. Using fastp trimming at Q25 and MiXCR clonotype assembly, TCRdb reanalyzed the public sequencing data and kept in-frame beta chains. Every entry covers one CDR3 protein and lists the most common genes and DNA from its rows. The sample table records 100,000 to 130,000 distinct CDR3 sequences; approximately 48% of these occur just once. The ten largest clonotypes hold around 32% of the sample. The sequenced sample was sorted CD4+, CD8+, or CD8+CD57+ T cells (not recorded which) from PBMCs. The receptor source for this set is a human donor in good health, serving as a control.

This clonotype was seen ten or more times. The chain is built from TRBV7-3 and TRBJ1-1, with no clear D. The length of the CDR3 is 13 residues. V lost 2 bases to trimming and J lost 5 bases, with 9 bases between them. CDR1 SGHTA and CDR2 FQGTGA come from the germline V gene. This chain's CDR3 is CASSLAGETEAFF. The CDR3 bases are TGTGCCAGCAGCTTAGCTGGGGAGACTGAAGCTTTCTTT. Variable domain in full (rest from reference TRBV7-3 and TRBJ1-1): GAGVSQTPSNKVTEKGKYVELRCDPISGHTALYWYRQSLGQGPEFLIYFQGTGAADDSGLPNDRFFAVRPEGSVSTLKIQRTERGDSAVYLCASSLAGETEAFFGQGTRLTVV.

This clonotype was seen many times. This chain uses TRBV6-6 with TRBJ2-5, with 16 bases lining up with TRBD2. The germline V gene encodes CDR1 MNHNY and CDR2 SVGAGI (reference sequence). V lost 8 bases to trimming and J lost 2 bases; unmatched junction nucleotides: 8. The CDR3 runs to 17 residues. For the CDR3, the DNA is TGTGCCAGCTATGGGACTAGCGGGGGGGCCAGGCAAGAGACCCAGTACTTC. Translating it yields CASYGTSGGARQETQYF.

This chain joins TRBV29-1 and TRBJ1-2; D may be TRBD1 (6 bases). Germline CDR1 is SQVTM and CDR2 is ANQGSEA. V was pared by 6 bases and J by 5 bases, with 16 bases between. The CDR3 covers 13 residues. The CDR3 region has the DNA TGCAGCGTCTCGCGGGGGGCCCCTTATGGCTACACCTTC. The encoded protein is CSVSRGAPYGYTF. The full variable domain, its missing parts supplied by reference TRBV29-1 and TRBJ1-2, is SAVISQKPSRDICQRGTSLTIQCQVDSQVTMMFWYRQQPGQSLTLIATANQGSEATYESGFVIDKFPISRPNLTFSTLTVSNMSPEDSSIYLCSVSRGAPYGYTFGSGTRLTVV.

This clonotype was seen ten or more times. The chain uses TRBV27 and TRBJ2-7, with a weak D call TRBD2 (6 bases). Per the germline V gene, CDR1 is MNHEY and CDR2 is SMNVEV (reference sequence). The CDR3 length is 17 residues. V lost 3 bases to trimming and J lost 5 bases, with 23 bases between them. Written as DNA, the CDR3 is TGTGCCAGCAGTTTGAGTTCCGCGGGGCCCGTAAACGACGAGCAGTACTTC. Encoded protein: CASSLSSAGPVNDEQYF.

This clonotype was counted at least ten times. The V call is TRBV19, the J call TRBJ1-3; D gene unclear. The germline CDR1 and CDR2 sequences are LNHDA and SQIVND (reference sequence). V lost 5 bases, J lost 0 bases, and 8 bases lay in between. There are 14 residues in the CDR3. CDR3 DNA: TGTGCCAGTAGTCGGGAGACCTCTGGAAACACCATATATTTT. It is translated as CASSRETSGNTIYF. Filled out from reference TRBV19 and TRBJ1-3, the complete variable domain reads DGGITQSPKYLFRKEGQNVTLSCEQNLNHDAMYWYRQDPGQGLRLIYYSQIVNDFQKGDIAEGYSVSREKKESFPLTVTSAQKNPTAFYLCASSRETSGNTIYFGEGSWLTVV.

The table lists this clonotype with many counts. The CDR3 DNA is TGTGCCAGCAGCTTAGTCGCCAGAAATTCACCCCTCCACTTT. Translation gives CASSLVARNSPLHF. The chain joins TRBV13 to TRBJ1-6, with D unresolved. Germline values: CDR1 PRHDT, CDR2 FYEKMQ (reference sequence). The V end lost 1 base, the J end lost 7 bases, and 8 bases lay between the germline ends. The CDR3 covers 14 residues.

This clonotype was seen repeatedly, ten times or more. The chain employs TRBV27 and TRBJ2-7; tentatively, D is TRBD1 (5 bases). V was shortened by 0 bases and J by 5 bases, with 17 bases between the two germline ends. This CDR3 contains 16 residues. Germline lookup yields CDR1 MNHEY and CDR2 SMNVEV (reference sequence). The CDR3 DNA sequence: TGTGCCAGCAGTTTATCGAAGGCAGGGTGGGTGGACGAGCAGTACTTC. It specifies CASSLSKAGWVDEQYF.

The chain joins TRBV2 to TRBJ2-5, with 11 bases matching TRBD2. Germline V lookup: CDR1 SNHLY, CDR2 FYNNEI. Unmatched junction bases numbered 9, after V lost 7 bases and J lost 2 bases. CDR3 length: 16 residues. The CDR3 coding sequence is TGTGCCAGCAAGTCGGGACTAGCGGAATTTCAAGAGACCCAGTACTTC. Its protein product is CASKSGLAEFQETQYF.